What follows are 22 T cell receptor beta chains derived from one specimen sequenced in a study of post-analysis software for immune sequencing data. TCR beta libraries were prepared from cDNA with unique molecular identifiers. Via MiXCR, TCRdb re-called the PCR reads, giving one row per CDR3 protein. The sample carries around 200,000 distinct CDR3 sequences, 29% recorded once. These receptors lack a known antigen. Study results and limitations: Comparison of patients with controls showed five TRBV segments more frequent in patients, TRBV5-6, TRBV5-1 and TRBV20-1 among them.

Sequences were obtained from blood. These receptors were collected from a girl aged 2 to 17 with multiple sclerosis.

This clonotype was picked up many times. V gene TRBV20-1 combines with J gene TRBJ2-1; possibly TRBD1 or TRBD2 for D (5 bases each). Germline lookup yields CDR1 DFQATT and CDR2 SNEGSKA (reference sequence). V was shortened by 6 bases and J by 3 bases, with 12 bases between the two germline ends. This CDR3 region has 13 residues. In DNA, the CDR3 is TGCAGTGCCCCGGGACCCGACTACAATGAGCAGTTCTTC. Protein sequence: CSAPGPDYNEQFF.

Many counts were recorded for this clonotype. The chain is built from TRBV6-5 and TRBJ1-2; TRBD1 is a possible D gene (6 bases). Germline assignment: CDR1 MNHEY and CDR2 SVGAGI. The CDR3 is made up of 16 amino acids. V was cut by 0 bases and J by 0 bases, with 11 bases left in between. The CDR3 region has the DNA TGTGCCAGCAGTTACTCGCCGACAGGCGCTAACTATGGCTACACCTTC. This codes for CASSYSPTGANYGYTF.

The V and J genes are TRBV20-1 and TRBJ1-2; unclear D gene. The CDR3 is 15 amino acids. Trimming took 0 bases from V and 2 from J, leaving 13 bases between them. Germline CDR1 reads DFQATT; CDR2 reads SNEGSKA (reference sequence). CDR3 DNA: TGCAGTGCTAGAGATAGGAAACGGTTGAACTATGGCTACACCTTC. Its translation is CSARDRKRLNYGYTF.

To note about this clonotype: A much larger clone lies a single base off, so this may be a read error. The chain uses TRBV5-1 and TRBJ2-5; D is unclear. The CDR3 has 14 residues. Germline assignment: CDR1 SGHRS and CDR2 YFSETQ. The ends were cut back, 4 bases at V and 2 bases at J, with 12 bases in the middle. CDR3 bases: TGCGCCAGCAGCGATTGGGTGAGGCAAGAGACCCAGTACTTC. This encodes CASSDWVRQETQYF.

This clonotype occurred a few times. This clone may be a read error of a much larger clone one base away. CDR3 bases: TGCAGTGCTAGAGGTCGGACAGGGAATGGCTACACCTTC. It yields the protein CSARGRTGNGYTF. The chain joins TRBV20-1 to TRBJ1-2; 8 bases line up with TRBD1. Germline CDR1 and CDR2: DFQATT and SNEGSKA (reference sequence). J gave up 6 bases and V 1 base, and 4 bases lay outside the gene matches. The CDR3 has 13 amino acids.

The J gene is TRBJ1-1, the V gene TRBV7-9; the D is unclear. CDR3 size: 14 residues. Germline V gives CDR1 SEHNR, CDR2 FQNEAQ (reference sequence). Deletions cut 2 bases from V and 0 bases from J, with 7 bases between. DNA for the CDR3: TGTGCCAGCAGCTTATCCCGGTTGAACACTGAAGCTTTCTTT. Protein: CASSLSRLNTEAFF.

This clonotype was detected a few times. The V gene is TRBV6-1, the J gene TRBJ1-5, with 7 bases matching TRBD1. This CDR3 region has 14 residues. Germline CDR1 MNHNS, CDR2 SASEGT. V shed 3 bases, J shed 6 bases, and the junction held 5 bases outside the gene matches. CDR3 sequence reads: CASSDQGDFQPQHF. In nucleotides, the CDR3 is TGTGCCAGCAGTGACCAGGGGGACTTTCAGCCCCAGCATTTT.

The gene calls are TRBV3-1 and TRBJ2-1; 10 bases map to TRBD2. The trim removed 1 base at V and 10 bases at J, leaving 10 bases unmatched. From germline, CDR1 is LGHDT and CDR2 YNNKEL (reference sequence). The CDR3 has 16 amino acids. The CDR3 spells CASSQVILSGRGEQFF. In DNA form, the CDR3 reads TGTGCCAGCAGCCAAGTGATATTAAGCGGGAGGGGGGAGCAGTTCTTC.

This clonotype was recorded many times. The chain recombines TRBV20-1 with TRBJ1-6; D possibly corresponds to TRBD1 (5 bases). Trimming took 0 bases from V and 7 from J, leaving 19 bases between them. Germline CDR1 is DFQATT and CDR2 is SNEGSKA (reference sequence). This CDR3 has 17 residues. The CDR3 DNA reads as TGCAGTGCTAGAGACTCCGGCCTGGGGGTAATCAATTCACCCCTCCACTTT. This sequence encodes CSARDSGLGVINSPLHF.

At least ten counts were recorded for this clonotype. The rearrangement joins TRBV3-1 to TRBJ1-2; D not resolved. The CDR3 runs 16 residues. Germline values: CDR1 LGHDT, CDR2 YNNKEL (reference sequence). V shed 1 base and J shed 0 bases, with 12 bases lying between them. CDR3 protein: CASSQVSYQPNYGYTF. In DNA, the CDR3 is TGTGCCAGCAGCCAAGTCTCCTACCAACCTAACTATGGCTACACCTTC.

This clonotype was detected a few times. The V call is TRBV30, the J call TRBJ1-2; 9 bases are a match to TRBD1. The ends lost 1 base at V and 4 bases at J; junction bases unmatched: 1. CDR1 and CDR2 (germline): GTSNPN, SVGIG (reference sequence). The CDR3 is 13 amino acids. The CDR3 loop is CAWSGTGVYGYTF. CDR3 coding DNA: TGTGCCTGGAGTGGGACAGGGGTCTATGGCTACACCTTC.

This clonotype was seen only a few times. The chain uses TRBV27 and TRBJ2-2; no firm D call. Germline lookup yields CDR1 MNHEY and CDR2 SMNVEV (reference sequence). The germline V and J ends were trimmed by 3 bases and 4 bases, with 3 bases remaining between them. The CDR3 spans 12 residues. CDR3 protein: CASSLVTGELFF. The CDR3 nucleotides are TGTGCCAGCAGTTTGGTCACCGGGGAGCTGTTTTTT.

This clonotype has more than one count but fewer than ten. V usage is TRBV28 and J usage is TRBJ1-1; tentative D call: TRBD1 (6 bases). CDR1 and CDR2 from the germline V gene are MDHEN and SYDVKM. V lost 2 bases, J lost 0 bases, and 10 bases lay in between. The CDR3 sequence is 15 residues long. CDR3 residues: CASSLRRQVNTEAFF. In DNA, the CDR3 is TGTGCCAGCAGTTTAAGAAGACAGGTGAACACTGAAGCTTTCTTT. Using reference TRBV28 and TRBJ1-1 for the parts outside the CDR3, the full variable domain is DVKVTQSSRYLVKRTGEKVFLECVQDMDHENMFWYRQDPGLGLRLIYFSYDVKMKEKGDIPEGYSVSREKKERFSLILESASTNQTSMYLCASSLRRQVNTEAFFGQGTRLTVV.

This clonotype was detected only once. This may be a read error, as it is one base from a much larger clone. The rearrangement links TRBV3-1 to TRBJ2-5; possibly TRBD2 for D (6 bases). The CDR3 is made up of 17 amino acids. The germline gives CDR1 LGHDT, CDR2 YNNKEL (reference sequence). The ends were cut back, 1 base at V and 11 bases at J, with 26 bases in the middle. CDR3 sequence: CASSQVKGRGAYNEQYF. Written as DNA, the CDR3 is TGTGCCAGCAGCCAAGTTAAGGGGCGCGGGGCCTACAATGAGCAGTACTTC.

This clonotype was found a few times. J is TRBJ2-3 and V is TRBV28, with a possible D match to TRBD1 (5 bases). The CDR3 extends over 13 amino acids. The V gene's germline CDR1 is MDHEN and CDR2 SYDVKM. Between the trimmed V and J ends, which lost 11 bases and 3 bases, there was a span of 15 bases. Written as DNA, the CDR3 is TGTGCCGTTCGGGCAAGGGGTACAGATACGCAGTATTTT. It codes for CAVRARGTDTQYF.

The sample holds a few counts of this clonotype. The chain carries TRBV2 and TRBJ2-3; TRBD1 is a possible D gene (6 bases). The CDR3 is made up of 16 amino acids. V gave up 6 bases and J gave up 2 bases, with 18 bases separating them. Germline V gene lookup returns CDR1 SNHLY and CDR2 FYNNEI. In DNA, the CDR3 is TGTGCCAGCAGGGCCTCGGCAGGGGCGACCACAGATACGCAGTATTTT. Translated, it gives CASRASAGATTDTQYF.

The CDR3 DNA is TGTGCCTGGACCTCTCTAGGACAGTCTAATCATTCACCCCTCCACTTT. It encodes CAWTSLGQSNHSPLHF. The V call is TRBV30, the J call TRBJ1-6; D may be TRBD1 (6 bases). The CDR3 consists of 16 residues. Germline CDR1 and CDR2: GTSNPN and SVGIG (reference sequence). The germline V and J ends were trimmed by 4 bases and 8 bases, with 21 bases remaining between them.

This clonotype has ten or more counts. The chain couples TRBV4-1 to TRBJ2-7, with D perhaps TRBD2 (6 bases). From germline, CDR1 is MGHRA and CDR2 YSYEKL. V dropped 4 bases and J dropped 0 bases, with 13 bases sitting between them. The CDR3 has 15 amino acids. The CDR3: CASSLSEGSSYEQYF. CDR3 in DNA: TGCGCCAGCAGCCTCTCGGAGGGGAGCTCCTACGAGCAGTACTTC.

There are many counts of this clonotype. The V and J genes are TRBV20-1 and TRBJ2-1; D may be TRBD2 (5 bases). The CDR3 is 15 amino acids. CDR1 is DFQATT, CDR2 SNEGSKA, per germline (reference sequence). V lost 0 bases and J 0 bases, leaving 9 bases between the germline ends. DNA of the CDR3: TGCAGTGCTAGAGATCCGGGGTCCTCCTACAATGAGCAGTTCTTC. This codes for CSARDPGSSYNEQFF.

This clonotype was seen a handful of times. It may be a read error: a sequence one base away is much more abundant. The J gene is TRBJ1-2, the V gene TRBV29-1; 11 bases align to TRBD1. Germline CDR1 reads SQVTM; CDR2 reads ANQGSEA. V shed 7 bases and J 4 bases; nucleotides not matched to a gene: 2. The CDR3 is 12 amino acids. CDR3 bases: TGCAGCGCCGGGACAGGGGGCTATGGCTACACCTTC. As protein: CSAGTGGYGYTF.

J is TRBJ1-5 and V is TRBV19; 7 bases match TRBD1. Germline lookup yields CDR1 LNHDA and CDR2 SQIVND (reference sequence). The CDR3 loop spans 15 amino acids. V trimming: 6 bases; J trimming: 6 bases; junction bases outside the gene matches: 11. In DNA form, the CDR3 reads TGTGCCAGTAGGAGAACCCCAGGGGGATCTCAGCCCCAGCATTTT. Amino acid sequence: CASRRTPGGSQPQHF.

There are many counts of this clonotype. The rearrangement joins TRBV12-3 or TRBV12-4 to TRBJ2-3; TRBD2 agrees at 11 bases. CDR3 length: 17 amino acids. With V trimmed by 5 bases and J by 2 bases, 9 bases remained unmatched. CDR3 DNA: TGTGCCAGCAGTGGAACGACTAGCGGGGAATCCACAGATACGCAGTATTTT. As protein: CASSGTTSGESTDTQYF.